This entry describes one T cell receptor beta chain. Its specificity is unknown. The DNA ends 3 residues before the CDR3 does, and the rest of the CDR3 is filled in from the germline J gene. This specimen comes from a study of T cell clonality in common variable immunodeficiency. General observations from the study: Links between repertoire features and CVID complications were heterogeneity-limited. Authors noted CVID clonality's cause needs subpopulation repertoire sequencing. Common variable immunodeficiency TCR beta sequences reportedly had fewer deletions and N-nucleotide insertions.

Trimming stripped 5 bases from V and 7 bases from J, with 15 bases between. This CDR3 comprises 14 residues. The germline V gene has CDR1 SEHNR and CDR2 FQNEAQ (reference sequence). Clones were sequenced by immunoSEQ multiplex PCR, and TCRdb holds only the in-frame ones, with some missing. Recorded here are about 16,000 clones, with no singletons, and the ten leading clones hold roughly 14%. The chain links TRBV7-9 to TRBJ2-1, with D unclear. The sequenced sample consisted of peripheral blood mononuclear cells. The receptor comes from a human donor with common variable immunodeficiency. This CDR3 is CASSPPGVGNEQFF. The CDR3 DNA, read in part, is TGTGCCAGCAGCCCCCCCGGCGTCGGGAATGAG.